The 31 T cell receptor beta chains below were found in one sample sequenced in a study of T cells in Graves' hyperthyroidism and ophthalmopathy. Amplification of TCR beta CDR3 regions was performed using RNA transcripts as template. Initially, a first-round RT-PCR of the TCR CDR3 employed the HTBI primer set. TCRdb re-called the multiplex PCR reads through MiXCR, storing one row per CDR3 protein. The table shows 300,000 or so distinct CDR3 sequences, with approximately 17% occurring only once. Input material: blood. The receptors shown here come from a woman aged 55 to 70 with Graves' ophthalmopathy.

This clonotype was picked up many times. The chain joins TRBV28 to TRBJ2-7, with a possible D match to TRBD2 (5 bases). Germline assignment: CDR1 MDHEN and CDR2 SYDVKM. The CDR3 length is 14 residues. V was shortened by 3 bases and J by 8 bases, with 17 bases between the two germline ends. As DNA, the CDR3 is TGTGCCAGCAGTTTTTTGAGCGGTGACGGGAAGCAGTACTTC. Its translation is CASSFLSGDGKQYF.

The CDR3 DNA follows: TGTGCCAGCAGCTTGCCTGTTGGCGCGGGTGGCTACACCTTC. Amino acids: CASSLPVGAGGYTF. V usage is TRBV5-6 and J usage is TRBJ1-2; no clear D. In germline, CDR1 is SGHDT, CDR2 YYEEEE. Trimming took off 1 base at V and 7 bases at J, with 14 bases between the two ends. The CDR3 covers 14 residues.

This clonotype was observed at least ten times. The chain combines TRBV7-2 with TRBJ2-2; 7 bases fit TRBD2. The trim removed 1 base at V and 6 bases at J, leaving 2 bases unmatched. The CDR3 runs 14 residues. Germline values: CDR1 SGHTA, CDR2 FQGNSA. CDR3 amino acids: CASSLVAGAGELFF. The CDR3 DNA reads as TGTGCCAGCAGCTTAGTTGCGGGGGCCGGGGAGCTGTTTTTT.

This clonotype was detected only a few times. The CDR3 region is CASSETKMTDFNSPLHF. The CDR3 bases are TGTGCCAGCAGTGAAACGAAAATGACTGATTTTAATTCACCCCTCCACTTT. The chain couples TRBV6-1 to TRBJ1-6, with D unresolved. Germline-derived CDR1 and CDR2 are MNHNS and SASEGT. This CDR3 has 17 residues. Trimming took 2 bases from V and 6 from J, leaving 17 bases between them.

This clonotype was counted at least ten times. This chain links TRBV11-2 with TRBJ1-6, with D perhaps matching TRBD1 (5 bases). The CDR3 runs to 15 residues. The V gene lost 2 bases and the J gene lost 6 bases, with 11 bases spanning the gap. Germline CDR1 and CDR2: SGHAT and FQNNGV. The CDR3 sequence is CASSLSPGSNSPLHF. CDR3 bases: TGTGCCAGCAGCTTATCACCAGGGAGTAATTCACCCCTCCACTTT.

The chain combines TRBV28 with TRBJ2-6, with 8 nucleotides matching TRBD1. The length of the CDR3 is 17 residues. V gave up 7 bases and J gave up 2 bases; unmatched junction bases: 10. Germline V gives CDR1 MDHEN, CDR2 SYDVKM. The DNA of the CDR3 is TGTGCCAGCAAACCACAGGGGGAAATTCCTGGGGCCAACGTCCTGACTTTC. Translating it yields CASKPQGEIPGANVLTF.

This clonotype showed up many times. The DNA of the CDR3 is TGTGCCAGCTCACAGCAGGGACAGGGGGCTGTAGGTGAGCAGTTCTTC. Residues: CASSQQGQGAVGEQFF. The chain employs TRBV18 and TRBJ2-1; 12 positions match TRBD1. The germline CDR1 and CDR2 sequences are KGHSH and LQKENI. The CDR3 extends over 16 amino acids. V trimming: 4 bases; J trimming: 9 bases; junction bases outside the gene matches: 10.

The table lists this clonotype with many counts. The J gene is TRBJ1-1, the V gene TRBV12-3 or TRBV12-4, with a tentative D call TRBD1 (5 bases). This CDR3 has 15 residues. Trimming pared 5 bases from V and 0 bases from J, leaving 13 bases between. This chain's CDR3 is CASSTGATMNTEAFF. Here the CDR3 DNA reads TGTGCCAGCAGTACAGGCGCCACGATGAACACTGAAGCTTTCTTT.

This clonotype turned up a few times. J is TRBJ2-7 and V is TRBV3-1; D is uncertain. Between the trimmed V and J ends, which lost 7 bases and 0 bases, there was a span of 13 bases. The CDR3 sequence is 14 residues long. Germline CDR1 reads LGHDT; CDR2 reads YNNKEL (reference sequence). CDR3 sequence: CASTNVAGSYEQYF. CDR3 nucleotide sequence: TGTGCCAGCACCAACGTTGCCGGCTCCTACGAGCAGTACTTC.

This clonotype was seen many times. The chain couples TRBV30 to TRBJ2-3; D possibly corresponds to TRBD2 (5 bases). The V end lost 2 bases, the J end lost 0 bases, and 9 bases lay between the germline ends. The length of the CDR3 is 14 residues. Germline V gene data show CDR1 as GTSNPN and CDR2 as SVGIG (reference sequence). The CDR3 DNA follows: TGTGCCTGGAGTCTCGGCGGGAGCACAGATACGCAGTATTTT. Its protein is CAWSLGGSTDTQYF.

This clonotype was seen repeatedly, ten times or more. This chain uses TRBV5-6 with TRBJ1-1; D is uncertain. The ends were cut back, 5 bases at V and 4 bases at J, with 24 bases in the middle. Per germline, CDR1 SGHDT and CDR2 YYEEEE. The CDR3 extends over 17 amino acids. CDR3 residues: CASRYGLVRRQGTEAFF. The CDR3 DNA follows: TGTGCCAGCAGGTACGGATTGGTCAGGAGGCAAGGCACTGAAGCTTTCTTT.

In its sample, this clonotype was seen a few times. V gene TRBV6-6 combines with J gene TRBJ1-6; D unclear. CDR3 size: 15 residues. Germline-derived CDR1 and CDR2 are MNHNY and SVGAGI (reference sequence). Trimming removed 0 bases at V and 13 bases at J, with 16 bases between. This CDR3 is CASSYSVGILRPLHF. The CDR3 coding sequence is TGTGCCAGCAGTTACTCGGTAGGGATCCTCAGGCCCCTCCACTTT.

There are many counts of this clonotype. This chain connects TRBV5-1 to TRBJ1-1, with 12 positions matching TRBD1. This CDR3 is built from 17 residues. V trimming: 3 bases; J trimming: 2 bases; junction bases outside the gene matches: 8. Germline V gene lookup returns CDR1 SGHRS and CDR2 YFSETQ. CDR3 sequence reads: CASSSGTGGAVNTEAFF. In nucleotides, the CDR3 is TGCGCCAGCAGCTCCGGGACAGGGGGCGCGGTCAACACTGAAGCTTTCTTT.

This clonotype was detected a few times. The rearrangement uses TRBV29-1 and TRBJ1-5; D gene uncertain. The V end was cut by 4 bases, the J end by 11 bases, with 15 bases between. The CDR3 loop spans 12 amino acids. Germline CDR1 SQVTM, CDR2 ANQGSEA. This CDR3 is CSVADPGGTQHF. CDR3 DNA sequence: TGCAGCGTTGCTGACCCAGGTGGGACCCAGCATTTT. Full variable domain (outside the CDR3, taken from reference TRBV29-1 and TRBJ1-5): SAVISQKPSRDICQRGTSLTIQCQVDSQVTMMFWYRQQPGQSLTLIATANQGSEATYESGFVIDKFPISRPNLTFSTLTVSNMSPEDSSIYLCSVADPGGTQHFGDGTRLSIL.

This clonotype showed up just a few times. This chain joins TRBV27 and TRBJ2-4; no firm D call. Between the trimmed V and J ends, which lost 6 bases and 3 bases, there was a span of 18 bases. From germline, CDR1 is MNHEY and CDR2 SMNVEV (reference sequence). The CDR3 consists of 16 residues. In nucleotides, the CDR3 is TGTGCCAGCAGCCCCGAAGTATCATTCTTCAAAAACATTCAGTACTTC. This translates into CASSPEVSFFKNIQYF.

This clonotype was counted many times. The gene calls are TRBV20-1 and TRBJ2-1, with D possibly called TRBD1 or TRBD2 (6 bases each). Germline lookup yields CDR1 DFQATT and CDR2 SNEGSKA (reference sequence). This CDR3 is 14 amino acids long. V was clipped by 3 bases and J by 1 base, with 10 bases between them. CDR3 sequence: CSASRGQSYNEQFF. The CDR3 DNA is TGCAGTGCTAGCCGGGGGCAGTCCTACAATGAGCAGTTCTTC.

As concerns this clonotype: A read error may be the cause here, since a much bigger clone is one base away. The chain is built from TRBV5-1 and TRBJ2-4, with no clear D. The CDR3 is 15 residues long. The germline gives CDR1 SGHRS, CDR2 YFSETQ. CDR3 region: CASSLDDSIKNIRYF. The CDR3 nucleotides are TGCGCCAGCAGCTTGGACGACTCAATCAAAAACATTCGGTACTTC.

This clonotype was found many times. The J gene is TRBJ1-4, the V gene TRBV2; D not certain. The CDR3 contains 14 residues. Germline values: CDR1 SNHLY, CDR2 FYNNEI. The ends were cut back, 7 bases at V and 4 bases at J, with 13 bases in the middle. Written as DNA, the CDR3 is TGTGCCAGCAAAAAGACACGAAATAATGAAAAACTGTTTTTT. Protein: CASKKTRNNEKLFF. The entire variable domain, with the rest obtained from reference TRBV2 and TRBJ1-4, is as follows: EPEVTQTPSHQVTQMGQEVILRCVPISNHLYFYWYRQILGQKVEFLVSFYNNEISEKSEIFDDQFSVERPDGSNFTLKIRSTKLEDSAMYFCASKKTRNNEKLFFGSGTQLSVL.

CDR3 sequence reads: CASSLIPPSDRATNEQFF. For the CDR3, the DNA is TGTGCCAGCAGCTTAATCCCACCCTCGGACAGAGCCACTAATGAGCAGTTCTTC. V and J are TRBV7-6 and TRBJ2-1, with D maybe TRBD1 (6 bases). V was shortened by 2 bases and J by 7 bases, with 24 bases between the two germline ends. Germline assignment: CDR1 SGHVS and CDR2 FNYEAQ. This CDR3 is built from 18 residues.

The J gene is TRBJ2-7, the V gene TRBV20-1; 10 bases line up with TRBD1. V shed 5 bases, J shed 2 bases, and the junction held 3 bases outside the gene matches. The CDR3 sequence is 13 residues long. CDR1 is DFQATT, CDR2 SNEGSKA, per germline (reference sequence). The CDR3 DNA sequence: TGCAGTGCTGGGGGACAGGGGACCTACGAGCAGTACTTC. Its protein product is CSAGGQGTYEQYF.

There are many counts of this clonotype. The chain is built from TRBV7-2 and TRBJ1-3, with 7 bases aligning to TRBD1. CDR1 is SGHTA and CDR2 is FQGNSA in the germline V gene. Unmatched junction bases numbered 7, after V lost 7 bases and J lost 4 bases. This CDR3 comprises 14 residues. The CDR3 loop is CASIQGGSGNTIYF. The CDR3 DNA reads TGTGCCAGCATACAAGGGGGCTCGGGAAACACCATATATTTT.

This clonotype was picked up many times. The CDR3 sequence: CASSSVGTPTYEQYF. CDR3 DNA: TGTGCCAGCAGCTCTGTGGGGACACCGACCTACGAGCAGTACTTC. The chain is built from TRBV7-9 and TRBJ2-7, with D perhaps matching TRBD1 (6 bases). The germline V gene encodes CDR1 SEHNR and CDR2 FQNEAQ (reference sequence). Deletions cut 4 bases from V and 2 bases from J, with 15 bases between. This CDR3 is built from 15 residues.

This clonotype was recorded at least ten times. The chain has TRBV15 and TRBJ2-5; TRBD1 matches at 9 bases. The CDR3 covers 13 residues. V shed 5 bases and J 4 bases; nucleotides not matched to a gene: 2. Germline V gene data show CDR1 as LNHNV and CDR2 as YYDKDF (reference sequence). The CDR3: CATSGTGTETQYF. The DNA of the CDR3 is TGTGCCACCAGCGGGACAGGGACAGAGACCCAGTACTTC.

The table lists this clonotype with many counts. The chain carries TRBV20-1 and TRBJ2-7; TRBD1 or TRBD2 may be the D gene (5 bases each). Germline assignment: CDR1 DFQATT and CDR2 SNEGSKA (reference sequence). V lost 3 bases and J lost 0, with 9 bases in between. This CDR3 comprises 13 residues. CDR3 amino acids: CSASGASSYEQYF. CDR3 in DNA: TGCAGTGCTAGCGGGGCGAGCTCCTACGAGCAGTACTTC.

This clonotype was recorded many times. The chain is built from TRBV28 and TRBJ2-1, with D uncertain. Trimming left V 5 bases short and J 9 bases short, with 11 bases between. Germline assignment: CDR1 MDHEN and CDR2 SYDVKM. CDR3 length equals 12 residues. CDR3 in DNA: TGTGCCAGCAGTCTACGGACGGGTGAGCAGTTCTTC. Amino acids: CASSLRTGEQFF.

The chain employs TRBV7-2 and TRBJ2-6, with D perhaps matching TRBD2 (6 bases). CDR1 is SGHTA, CDR2 FQGNSA, per germline. With 5 bases removed from V and 2 bases from J, the gap between germline ends came to 13 bases. The CDR3 spans 16 residues. The CDR3 spells CASSPQAGAGANVLTF. The CDR3 DNA reads TGTGCCAGCAGCCCCCAAGCGGGCGCTGGGGCCAACGTCCTGACTTTC. The entire variable domain, with the rest obtained from reference TRBV7-2 and TRBJ2-6, is as follows: GAGVSQSPSNKVTEKGKDVELRCDPISGHTALYWYRQSLGQGLEFLIYFQGNSAPDKSGLPSDRFSAERTGGSVSTLTIQRTQQEDSAVYLCASSPQAGAGANVLTFGAGSRLTVL.

This clonotype was observed a handful of times. The V gene is TRBV12-5, the J gene TRBJ2-2, with D possibly being TRBD2 (5 bases). V dropped 6 bases and J dropped 5 bases, with 10 bases sitting between them. Germline V gene data show CDR1 as LGHNT and CDR2 as FRNRAP. The CDR3 has 13 amino acids. DNA for the CDR3: TGTGCTAGTGGCCCGGGCGGGACCGGGGAGCTGTTTTTT. This encodes CASGPGGTGELFF.

The chain combines TRBV6-4 with TRBJ2-1; 7 bases agree with TRBD2. The CDR3 covers 16 residues. Germline V gene lookup returns CDR1 MRHNA and CDR2 SNTAGT. With 5 bases clipped from V and 6 bases from J, the junction kept 13 bases outside the gene matches. CDR3 region: CASSIWGGVPTNEQFF. For the CDR3, the DNA is TGTGCCAGCAGTATCTGGGGGGGTGTCCCCACCAATGAGCAGTTCTTC.

This clonotype was recorded many times. The chain's CDR3 is CASSLRGRALDEQFF. In DNA form, the CDR3 reads TGTGCCAGCAGTTTAAGGGGGAGGGCTCTCGATGAGCAGTTCTTC. This chain joins TRBV28 and TRBJ2-1; a weak D match, TRBD2 (7 bases). Germline V gene lookup returns CDR1 MDHEN and CDR2 SYDVKM. CDR3 length equals 15 residues. V lost 2 bases and J lost 8, with 16 bases in between.

In its sample, this clonotype was seen a few times. One end of the junction does not line up with germline, which may come from a read error. The chain joins TRBV6-7 to TRBJ2-7; D gene ambiguous. TRBV6-7 is assigned to the ORF class and has an uncertain function. The CDR3 spans 15 residues. The CDR3 DNA reads as TGTGCCAGCATAGGACCGGCGCGGCGGTCCTACGAGCAGCACTTC. The encoded protein is CASIGPARRSYEQHF.

At least ten counts were recorded for this clonotype. V usage is TRBV7-2 and J usage is TRBJ2-3; D gene ambiguous. There are 11 residues in the CDR3. Deletions cut 4 bases from V and 3 bases from J, with 2 bases between. Germline V CDR1 and CDR2: SGHTA, FQGNSA. Here the CDR3 DNA reads TGTGCCAGCAGCTGGACAGATACGCAGTATTTT. Translation gives CASSWTDTQYF.